These T cell receptor beta chains were read from a single sample in a study of CD8 T cells in Susac syndrome. TCRdb independently ran MiXCR on the immunoSEQ multiplex PCR reads; one entry per CDR3 protein. The profile shows about 200,000 distinct CDR3 sequences, roughly nine tenths of them singletons. Sample: CD4+ T cells from PBMCs. These TCRs come from a human donor with Susac syndrome. CDR3s include the opening cysteine and the closing phenylalanine or tryptophan. Each record gives: J gene, CDR3 length, D gene, V gene, clone size, CDR3 DNA, CDR3 protein. D genes are given only for firm matches. Clone size is not always given. Where it is, it says once, few, many or a class for expanded clones.

J gene: TRBJ2-1
CDR3 length: 16
D gene: TRBD2
V gene: TRBV5-1
clone size: .
CDR3 DNA: TGCGCCAGCAGCGTAACTAGCGGGCTTGGAAGGAATGAGCAGTTCTTC
CDR3 protein: CASSVTSGLGRNEQFF

J gene: TRBJ1-2
CDR3 length: 13
D gene: .
V gene: TRBV6-5
clone size: .
CDR3 DNA: TGTGCCAGCACACCTACAGGGAGGTATGGCTACACCTTC
CDR3 protein: CASTPTGRYGYTF

J gene: TRBJ2-1
CDR3 length: 15
D gene: .
V gene: TRBV10-3
clone size: .
CDR3 DNA: TGTGCCATCAGTACTTCCGATGGTGTATGGGATGAGCAGTTCTTC
CDR3 protein: CAISTSDGVWDEQFF

J gene: TRBJ2-2
CDR3 length: 17
D gene: .
V gene: TRBV10-3
clone size: once
CDR3 DNA: TGTGCCATCATGGACGTTTGGGGGAGCCCGAACACCGGGGAGCTGTTTTTT
CDR3 protein: CAIMDVWGSPNTGELFF

J gene: TRBJ1-3
CDR3 length: 12
D gene: .
V gene: TRBV12-3/TRBV12-4
clone size: .
CDR3 DNA: TGTGCCAGCAGTTTGAACGGAAACACCATATATTTT
CDR3 protein: CASSLNGNTIYF

J gene: TRBJ2-3
CDR3 length: 14
D gene: TRBD2
V gene: TRBV20-1
clone size: .
CDR3 DNA: TGCAGTGCCCATCTAGCGGGGTACACAGATACGCAGTATTTT
CDR3 protein: CSAHLAGYTDTQYF

J gene: TRBJ2-1
CDR3 length: 15
D gene: .
V gene: TRBV19
clone size: .
CDR3 DNA: TGTGCCAGTAGTATCCAACCCACCATTGCCTCAGAGCAGTTCTTC
CDR3 protein: CASSIQPTIASEQFF

J gene: TRBJ2-5
CDR3 length: 14
D gene: .
V gene: TRBV7-9
clone size: .
CDR3 DNA: TGTGCCAGCAACCCTAGGGGGGGGGCAGAGACCCAGTACTTC
CDR3 protein: CASNPRGGAETQYF

J gene: TRBJ2-1
CDR3 length: 14
D gene: .
V gene: TRBV20-1
clone size: .
CDR3 DNA: TGCAGTGCCCCAACCCCGGGGCTCCTCAATGAGCAGTTCTTC
CDR3 protein: CSAPTPGLLNEQFF

J gene: TRBJ2-3
CDR3 length: 15
D gene: TRBD2
V gene: TRBV5-1
clone size: .
CDR3 DNA: TGCGCCAGCAGCCCTCTTAGCGGGGACACAGATACGCAGTATTTT
CDR3 protein: CASSPLSGDTDTQYF

J gene: TRBJ1-5
CDR3 length: 13
D gene: .
V gene: TRBV6-1
clone size: .
CDR3 DNA: TGTGCCACCCGGGTGTTGAGCAATCAGCCCCAGCATTTT
CDR3 protein: CATRVLSNQPQHF

J gene: TRBJ1-5
CDR3 length: 15
D gene: .
V gene: TRBV3-1
clone size: .
CDR3 DNA: TGTGCCAGCAGCCAAGATACAAATAGCAATCAGCCCCAGCATTTT
CDR3 protein: CASSQDTNSNQPQHF

J gene: TRBJ2-3
CDR3 length: 13
D gene: .
V gene: TRBV15
clone size: .
CDR3 DNA: TGTGCCACTCAAGAAGGTCAGACAGATACGCAGTATTTT
CDR3 protein: CATQEGQTDTQYF

J gene: TRBJ2-3
CDR3 length: 15
D gene: .
V gene: TRBV28
clone size: .
CDR3 DNA: TGTGCCAGCACGAGGGGGGGGTTGCTGGTAGATACGCAGTATTTT
CDR3 protein: CASTRGGLLVDTQYF

J gene: TRBJ1-2
CDR3 length: 12
D gene: .
V gene: TRBV20-1
clone size: once
CDR3 DNA: TGCAGTGCTAGCCAGGGGCCCTATGGCTACACCTTC
CDR3 protein: CSASQGPYGYTF

J gene: TRBJ1-6
CDR3 length: 14
D gene: .
V gene: TRBV11-2
clone size: .
CDR3 DNA: TGTGCCAGCAGCCCTCGGGCGGGGAGTTCACCCCTCCACTTT
CDR3 protein: CASSPRAGSSPLHF

J gene: TRBJ1-1
CDR3 length: 11
D gene: .
V gene: TRBV20-1
clone size: .
CDR3 DNA: TGCAGTGCTAGCGGGGGCACTGAAGCTTTCTTT
CDR3 protein: CSASGGTEAFF

J gene: TRBJ2-3
CDR3 length: 15
D gene: .
V gene: TRBV7-9
clone size: .
CDR3 DNA: TGTGCCAGCAGCTTACCGGGGCCCAGCACAGATACGCAGTATTTT
CDR3 protein: CASSLPGPSTDTQYF

J gene: TRBJ2-1
CDR3 length: 15
D gene: .
V gene: TRBV5-6
clone size: .
CDR3 DNA: TGTGCCAGCAGCTTGGCGGGCAGAGATAACAATGAGCAGTTCTTC
CDR3 protein: CASSLAGRDNNEQFF

J gene: TRBJ2-7
CDR3 length: 15
D gene: .
V gene: TRBV21-1
clone size: .
CDR3 DNA: TGTGCCAGCAGATTAGGGAGACAGAGCTCCTACGAGCAGTACTTC
CDR3 protein: CASRLGRQSSYEQYF

J gene: TRBJ2-1
CDR3 length: 14
D gene: .
V gene: TRBV5-1
clone size: few
CDR3 DNA: TGCGCCAGCAGCTCGAGGGGCCCTAACAATGAGCAGTTCTTC
CDR3 protein: CASSSRGPNNEQFF

J gene: TRBJ2-1
CDR3 length: 13
D gene: TRBD2
V gene: TRBV20-1
clone size: .
CDR3 DNA: TGCAGTGCCCGGGACTACTCCTACAATGAGCAGTTCTTC
CDR3 protein: CSARDYSYNEQFF

J gene: TRBJ2-3
CDR3 length: 16
D gene: .
V gene: TRBV5-4
clone size: .
CDR3 DNA: TGTGCCAGCAGCGCGGCCGGTAGTCGGAGCACAGATACGCAGTATTTT
CDR3 protein: CASSAAGSRSTDTQYF

J gene: TRBJ2-5
CDR3 length: 15
D gene: TRBD2
V gene: TRBV20-1
clone size: once
CDR3 DNA: TGCAGTGCTAGAACTTTGCGGGAGGGCCGGGAGACCCAGTACTTC
CDR3 protein: CSARTLREGRETQYF

J gene: TRBJ1-5
CDR3 length: 14
D gene: .
V gene: TRBV12-3/TRBV12-4
clone size: .
CDR3 DNA: TGTGCCAGCACCTCGAGTCAGGGTAATCAGCCCCAGCATTTT
CDR3 protein: CASTSSQGNQPQHF

J gene: TRBJ2-1
CDR3 length: 16
D gene: TRBD2
V gene: TRBV11-2
clone size: .
CDR3 DNA: TGTGCCAGCAGCTTAATTCGCGGGAGGGCCTACAATGAGCAGTTCTTC
CDR3 protein: CASSLIRGRAYNEQFF

J gene: TRBJ2-2
CDR3 length: 12
D gene: .
V gene: TRBV2
clone size: .
CDR3 DNA: TGTGCCAGCAGTGGTCACACCGGGGAGCTGTTTTTT
CDR3 protein: CASSGHTGELFF

J gene: TRBJ2-3
CDR3 length: 16
D gene: TRBD2
V gene: TRBV20-1
clone size: .
CDR3 DNA: TGCAGTGCTAGAGTACCTAGCGGGGGAAGCACAGATACGCAGTATTTT
CDR3 protein: CSARVPSGGSTDTQYF

J gene: TRBJ1-5
CDR3 length: 18
D gene: TRBD1
V gene: TRBV4-1
clone size: once
CDR3 DNA: TGCGCCAGCAGCCAAACCCGCGGGACAGGGATTAGCAATCAGCCCCAGCATTTT
CDR3 protein: CASSQTRGTGISNQPQHF

J gene: TRBJ2-7
CDR3 length: 12
D gene: .
V gene: TRBV28
clone size: .
CDR3 DNA: TGTGCCAGCAGGCAACAGGGCTACGAGCAGTACTTC
CDR3 protein: CASRQQGYEQYF

J gene: TRBJ1-4
CDR3 length: 15
D gene: .
V gene: TRBV5-4
clone size: .
CDR3 DNA: TGTGCCAGCAGCATCGACAGCGCAACTAATGAAAAACTGTTTTTT
CDR3 protein: CASSIDSATNEKLFF

J gene: TRBJ2-7
CDR3 length: 14
D gene: TRBD1
V gene: TRBV12-3/TRBV12-4
clone size: .
CDR3 DNA: TGTGCCAGCAGTGGTCCGGGACAGACCTACGAGCAGTACTTC
CDR3 protein: CASSGPGQTYEQYF

J gene: TRBJ2-2
CDR3 length: 16
D gene: TRBD2
V gene: TRBV6-1
clone size: .
CDR3 DNA: TGTGCCAGAGGACCCGGGACTAGCGGGAACACCGGGGAGCTGTTTTTT
CDR3 protein: CARGPGTSGNTGELFF

J gene: TRBJ1-4
CDR3 length: 15
D gene: .
V gene: TRBV9
clone size: .
CDR3 DNA: TGTGCCAGCAGCGTAGAACCGGTCCTTAATGAAAAACTGTTTTTT
CDR3 protein: CASSVEPVLNEKLFF

J gene: TRBJ1-1
CDR3 length: 14
D gene: .
V gene: TRBV20-1
clone size: .
CDR3 DNA: TGCAGTGCTCTTCTACCCGACAGGAACACTGAAGCTTTCTTT
CDR3 protein: CSALLPDRNTEAFF

J gene: TRBJ2-5
CDR3 length: 11
D gene: .
V gene: TRBV30
clone size: .
CDR3 DNA: TGTGCCTGGAGTGTTGCAGAGACCCAGTACTTC
CDR3 protein: CAWSVAETQYF

J gene: TRBJ1-6
CDR3 length: 16
D gene: .
V gene: TRBV3-1
clone size: once
CDR3 DNA: TGTGCCAGCAGCCACACTCCCAGGGTGGGTAATTCACCCCTCCACTTT
CDR3 protein: CASSHTPRVGNSPLHF

J gene: TRBJ1-2
CDR3 length: 14
D gene: .
V gene: TRBV6-6
clone size: .
CDR3 DNA: TGTGCCAGCGGACCTAGGCGGGCCGAATATGGCTACACCTTC
CDR3 protein: CASGPRRAEYGYTF

J gene: TRBJ2-6
CDR3 length: 17
D gene: TRBD1
V gene: TRBV7-9
clone size: .
CDR3 DNA: TGTGCCAGCAGCTTAGAGCAGGGGGCTAATGGGGCCAACGTCCTGACTTTC
CDR3 protein: CASSLEQGANGANVLTF

J gene: TRBJ2-7
CDR3 length: 15
D gene: .
V gene: TRBV11-2
clone size: .
CDR3 DNA: TGTGCCAGCAGCTTAGGACCCGCAGTCAACTACGAGCAGTACTTC
CDR3 protein: CASSLGPAVNYEQYF

J gene: TRBJ1-5
CDR3 length: 14
D gene: .
V gene: TRBV29-1
clone size: .
CDR3 DNA: TGCAGCGTTGTGTTTGCAGGGGCCAATCAGCCCCAGCATTTT
CDR3 protein: CSVVFAGANQPQHF

J gene: TRBJ2-7
CDR3 length: 15
D gene: TRBD2
V gene: TRBV19
clone size: .
CDR3 DNA: TGTGCCAGTAGTATAGCTGCGGGGGGGTCCTACGAGCAGTACTTC
CDR3 protein: CASSIAAGGSYEQYF

J gene: TRBJ1-2
CDR3 length: 13
D gene: TRBD1
V gene: TRBV13
clone size: .
CDR3 DNA: TGTGCCAGCAGCTCCAGGACAGGCTATGGCTACACCTTC
CDR3 protein: CASSSRTGYGYTF

J gene: TRBJ1-4
CDR3 length: 15
D gene: .
V gene: TRBV19
clone size: .
CDR3 DNA: TGTGCCAGTAGTCCCCTGGCGGGGGGGGATGAAAAACTGTTTTTT
CDR3 protein: CASSPLAGGDEKLFF

J gene: TRBJ2-5
CDR3 length: 15
D gene: .
V gene: TRBV9
clone size: .
CDR3 DNA: TGTGCCAGCAGCGTAGCTGGGGGTAGGCAAGAGACCCAGTACTTC
CDR3 protein: CASSVAGGRQETQYF

J gene: TRBJ2-2
CDR3 length: 19
D gene: TRBD2
V gene: TRBV4-2
clone size: .
CDR3 DNA: TGTGCCAGCAGCCAACCGGGACTAGCGGGAGGGCCCTACACCGGGGAGCTGTTTTTT
CDR3 protein: CASSQPGLAGGPYTGELFF

J gene: TRBJ2-3
CDR3 length: 13
D gene: .
V gene: TRBV20-1
clone size: .
CDR3 DNA: TGCAGTGCTAGAGATTTGGGCGGAGATACGCAGTATTTT
CDR3 protein: CSARDLGGDTQYF

J gene: TRBJ2-2
CDR3 length: 15
D gene: .
V gene: TRBV5-4
clone size: .
CDR3 DNA: TGTGCCAGCAGCCCGGGACTTTCCAACACCGGGGAGCTGTTTTTT
CDR3 protein: CASSPGLSNTGELFF

J gene: TRBJ1-1
CDR3 length: 12
D gene: TRBD1
V gene: TRBV20-1
clone size: .
CDR3 DNA: TGCAGTGCTGAGGGGGCTCGGGCTGAAGCTTTCTTT
CDR3 protein: CSAEGARAEAFF